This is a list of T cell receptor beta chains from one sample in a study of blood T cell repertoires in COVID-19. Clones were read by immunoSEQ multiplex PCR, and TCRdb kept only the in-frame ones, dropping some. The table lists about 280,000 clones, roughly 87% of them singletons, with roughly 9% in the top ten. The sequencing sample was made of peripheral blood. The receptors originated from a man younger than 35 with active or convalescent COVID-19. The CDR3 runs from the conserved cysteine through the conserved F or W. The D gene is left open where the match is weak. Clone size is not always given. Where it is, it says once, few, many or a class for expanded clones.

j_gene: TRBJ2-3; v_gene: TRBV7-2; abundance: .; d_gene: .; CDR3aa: CASSFGTDTQYF; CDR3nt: TGTGCCAGCAGCTTCGGCACAGATACGCAGTATTTT
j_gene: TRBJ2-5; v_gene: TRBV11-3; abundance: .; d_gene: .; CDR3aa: CASIVGGQETQYF; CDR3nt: TGTGCCAGCATAGTAGGGGGCCAAGAGACCCAGTACTTC
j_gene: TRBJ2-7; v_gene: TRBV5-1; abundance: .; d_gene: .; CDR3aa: CASSLQGYEQYF; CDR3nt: TGCGCCAGCAGCCTGCAGGGATACGAGCAGTACTTC
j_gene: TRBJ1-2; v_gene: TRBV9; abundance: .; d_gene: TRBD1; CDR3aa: CASSTGTGPNYGYTF; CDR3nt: TGTGCCAGCAGCACTGGGACAGGACCTAACTATGGCTACACCTTC
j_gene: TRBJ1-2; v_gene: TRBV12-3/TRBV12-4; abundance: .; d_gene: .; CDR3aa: CASSFATTGGHTF; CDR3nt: TGTGCCAGCTCTTTTGCCACGACGGGTGGCCACACCTTC
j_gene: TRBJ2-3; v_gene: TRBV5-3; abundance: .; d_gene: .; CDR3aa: CARSVGLPRTDTQYF; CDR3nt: TGTGCCAGAAGCGTAGGACTACCACGCACAGATACGCAGTATTTT
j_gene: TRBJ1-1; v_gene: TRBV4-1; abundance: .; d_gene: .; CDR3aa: CASAHRESTEAFF; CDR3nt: TGCGCCAGCGCACACAGGGAGAGCACTGAAGCTTTCTTT
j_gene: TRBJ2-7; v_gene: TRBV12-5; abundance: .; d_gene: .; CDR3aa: CASGLRRGGAISYEQYF; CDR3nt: TGTGCTAGTGGTTTGCGAAGAGGGGGGGCAATTTCCTACGAGCAGTACTTC
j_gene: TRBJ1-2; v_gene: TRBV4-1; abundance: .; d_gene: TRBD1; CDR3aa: CASSQVTTGGRYGYTF; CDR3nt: TGCGCCAGCAGCCAAGTTACGACAGGGGGTAGGTATGGCTACACCTTC
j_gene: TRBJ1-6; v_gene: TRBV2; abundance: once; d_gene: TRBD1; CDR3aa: CASLTGANSPLHF; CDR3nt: TGTGCCAGTCTGACAGGGGCTAATTCACCCCTCCACTTT
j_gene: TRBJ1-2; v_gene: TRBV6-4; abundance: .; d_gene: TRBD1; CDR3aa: CASSDSGTGSDGYTF; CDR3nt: TGTGCCAGCAGTGACTCCGGGACAGGGAGTGATGGCTACACCTTC
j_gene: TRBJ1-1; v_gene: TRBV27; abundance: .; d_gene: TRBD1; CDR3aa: CASSLGTGGNTEAFF; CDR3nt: TGTGCCAGCAGTCTAGGGACAGGGGGGAACACTGAAGCTTTCTTT
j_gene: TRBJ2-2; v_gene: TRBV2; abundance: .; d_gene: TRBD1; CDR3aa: CASRTHRGNTGELFF; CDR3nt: TGTGCCAGCAGGACACACAGGGGAAACACCGGGGAGCTGTTTTTT
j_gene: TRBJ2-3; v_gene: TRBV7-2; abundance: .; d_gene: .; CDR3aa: CASSLVGGGRMDTQYF; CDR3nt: TGTGCCAGCAGCTTAGTTGGGGGGGGGCGTATGGATACGCAGTATTTT
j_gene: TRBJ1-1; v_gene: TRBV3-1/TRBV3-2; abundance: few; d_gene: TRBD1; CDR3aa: CASSLGQGNTEAFF; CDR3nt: TGTGCCAGCAGTTTGGGACAGGGCAACACTGAAGCTTTCTTT
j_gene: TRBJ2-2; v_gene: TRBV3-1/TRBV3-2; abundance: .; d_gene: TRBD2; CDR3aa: CASSPGLARTGELFF; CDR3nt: TGTGCCAGCAGTCCCGGACTAGCGAGAACCGGGGAGCTGTTTTTT
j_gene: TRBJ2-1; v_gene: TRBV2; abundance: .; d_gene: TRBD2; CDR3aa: CASSASGGAYEQFF; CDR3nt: TGTGCCAGCAGCGCCAGCGGGGGGGCCTATGAGCAGTTCTTC
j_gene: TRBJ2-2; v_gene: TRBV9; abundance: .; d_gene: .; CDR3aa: CASSVQQGKNTGELFF; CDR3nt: TGTGCCAGCAGCGTTCAACAGGGAAAGAACACCGGGGAGCTGTTTTTT
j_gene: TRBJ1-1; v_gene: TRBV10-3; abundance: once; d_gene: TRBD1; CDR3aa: CAIRYKGQMNTEAFF; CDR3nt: TGTGCCATCAGATATAAGGGACAGATGAACACTGAAGCTTTCTTT
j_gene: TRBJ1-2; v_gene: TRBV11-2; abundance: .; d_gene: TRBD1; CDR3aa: CASSLTTGDRAEFTF; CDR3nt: TGTGCCAGCAGCTTAACGACGGGGGACAGGGCCGAATTCACCTTC
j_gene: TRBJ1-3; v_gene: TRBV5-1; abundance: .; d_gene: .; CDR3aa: CASSLVQAASGNTIYF; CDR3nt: TGCGCCAGCAGCCTGGTTCAGGCCGCCTCTGGAAACACCATATATTTT
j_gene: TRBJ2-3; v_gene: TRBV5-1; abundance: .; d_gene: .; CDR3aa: CASSFAGLTDTQYF; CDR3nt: TGCGCCAGCAGCTTTGCTGGGCTCACAGATACGCAGTATTTT
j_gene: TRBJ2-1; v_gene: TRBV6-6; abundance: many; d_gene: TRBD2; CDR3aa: CASSTSSGGGNEQFF; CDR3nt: TGTGCCAGCAGTACCTCTAGCGGGGGGGGGAATGAGCAGTTCTTC
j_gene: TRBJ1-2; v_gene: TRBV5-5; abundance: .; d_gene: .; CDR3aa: CASSREGSQGIGYTF; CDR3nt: TGTGCCAGCAGCAGGGAGGGTTCGCAGGGGATTGGCTACACCTTC
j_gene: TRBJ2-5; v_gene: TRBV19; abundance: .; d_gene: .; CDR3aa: CASSITTGWETQYF; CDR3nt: TGTGCCAGTAGCATCACTACAGGGTGGGAGACCCAGTACTTC
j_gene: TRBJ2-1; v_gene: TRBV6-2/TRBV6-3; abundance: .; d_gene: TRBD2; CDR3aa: CASSYPTSGGATYNEQFF; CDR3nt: TGTGCCAGCAGTTATCCGACTAGCGGGGGGGCGACGTACAATGAGCAGTTCTTC
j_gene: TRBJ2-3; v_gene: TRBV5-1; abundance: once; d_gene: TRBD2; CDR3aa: CASSSTSLGTDTQYF; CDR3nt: TGCGCCAGCAGCTCGACTAGCCTCGGCACAGATACGCAGTATTTT
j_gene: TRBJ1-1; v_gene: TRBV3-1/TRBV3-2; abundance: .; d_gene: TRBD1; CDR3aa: CASSQGRTGGDTEAFF; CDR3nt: TGTGCCAGCAGCCAAGGTAGGACAGGGGGAGACACTGAAGCTTTCTTT
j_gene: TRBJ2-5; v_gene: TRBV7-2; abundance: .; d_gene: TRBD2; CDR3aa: CASSPVGGGATQYF; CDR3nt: TGTGCCAGCAGCCCAGTCGGGGGGGGTGCGACCCAGTACTTC
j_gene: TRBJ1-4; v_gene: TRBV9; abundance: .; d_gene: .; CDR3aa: CASSVSGVNEKLFF; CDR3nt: TGTGCCAGCAGCGTCAGCGGCGTGAATGAAAAACTGTTTTTT
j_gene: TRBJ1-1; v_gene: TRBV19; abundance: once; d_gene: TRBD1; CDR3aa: CASSMDRVATEAFF; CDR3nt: TGTGCCAGTAGTATGGACAGGGTTGCCACTGAAGCTTTCTTT
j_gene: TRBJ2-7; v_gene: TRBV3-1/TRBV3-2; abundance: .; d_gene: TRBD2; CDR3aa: CASNDYSGGRYEQYF; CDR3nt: TGTGCCAGCAACGACTATAGCGGGGGGCGTTACGAGCAGTACTTC
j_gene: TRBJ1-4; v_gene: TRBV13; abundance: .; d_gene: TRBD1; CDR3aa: CASSSGGGQAEKLFF; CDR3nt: TGTGCCAGCAGCTCAGGGGGCGGACAGGCCGAAAAACTGTTTTTT
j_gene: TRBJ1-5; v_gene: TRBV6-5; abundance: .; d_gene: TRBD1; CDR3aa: CASRKGQGVQPQHF; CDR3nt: TGTGCCAGCAGGAAGGGACAGGGGGTTCAGCCCCAGCATTTT
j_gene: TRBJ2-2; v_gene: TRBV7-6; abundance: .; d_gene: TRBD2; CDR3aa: CASSYTGGPTGELFF; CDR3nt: TGTGCCAGCAGCTATACGGGGGGGCCTACCGGGGAGCTGTTTTTT
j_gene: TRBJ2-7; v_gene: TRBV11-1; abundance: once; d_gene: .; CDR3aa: CASSLEPSYEQYF; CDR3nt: TGTGCCAGCAGCTTAGAGCCCTCCTACGAGCAGTACTTC
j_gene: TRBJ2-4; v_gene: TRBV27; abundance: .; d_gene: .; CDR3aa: CASSTTGGGNIQYF; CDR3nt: TGTGCCAGCAGTACCACAGGGGGGGGGAACATTCAGTACTTC
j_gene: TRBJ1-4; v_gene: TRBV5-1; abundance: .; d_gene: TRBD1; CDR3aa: CASSLTQGFNEKLFF; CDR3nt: TGCGCCAGCAGCTTGACACAGGGGTTTAATGAAAAACTGTTTTTT
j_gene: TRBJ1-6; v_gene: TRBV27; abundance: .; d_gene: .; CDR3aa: CASSGRGVSPLHF; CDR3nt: TGTGCCAGCAGCGGGAGGGGGGTTTCACCCCTCCACTTT
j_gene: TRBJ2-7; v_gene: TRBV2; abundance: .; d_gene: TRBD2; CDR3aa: CASRTSGGPYEQYF; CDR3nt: TGTGCCAGCCGGACTAGCGGGGGGCCCTACGAGCAGTACTTC
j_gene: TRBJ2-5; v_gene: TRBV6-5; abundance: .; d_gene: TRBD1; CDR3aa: CASTSDRGETQYF; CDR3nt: TGTGCCAGCACCTCGGACAGGGGGGAGACCCAGTACTTC
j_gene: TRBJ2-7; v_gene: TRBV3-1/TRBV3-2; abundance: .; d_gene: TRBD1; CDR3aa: CASSQDPPDRVFEQYF; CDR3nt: TGTGCCAGCAGCCAAGATCCTCCGGACAGGGTTTTCGAGCAGTACTTC
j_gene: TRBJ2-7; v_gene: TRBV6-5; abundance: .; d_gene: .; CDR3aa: CASSYSTLHYEQYF; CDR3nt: TGTGCCAGCAGTTACTCGACTCTCCACTACGAGCAGTACTTC